The clone carrying this T cell receptor (beta chain) showed up just a few times. Its antigen is unidentified. CDR3 size: 14 residues. The germline V gene has CDR1 SGHKS and CDR2 YYEKEE (reference sequence). The junction had 12 bases not matched to a gene; V was cut back by 7 bases and J by 6 bases. The table came from immunoSEQ multiplex PCR; TCRdb's copy has only in-frame clones and leaves some out. The sample carries roughly 36,000 clones, around 38% recorded once. These data originate in a study of neoadjuvant anti-PD-1 for oral cavity cancer. Across the study: Non-progressing patients received a fourth nivolumab dose near day 43, then surgery on days 50-56. Study outcomes and limitations: Only a few patients per response group were TCR-analyzed; validation needed.

The sample's time point: after neoadjuvant nivolumab, at surgical resection. Cohort: HPV-negative, locally advanced oral cavity squamous cell carcinoma patients. The rearrangement links TRBV5-5 to TRBJ2-7, with 8 bases lining up with TRBD2. The sample in question was tumor tissue, obtained after nivolumab (anti-PD-1) treatment. This receptor was obtained from a person aged 40-85 years with oral cavity squamous cell carcinoma. CDR3 in DNA: TGTGCCAGCGGCCCCGGGGGGGAAACCCTCGAGCAGTACTTC. This encodes CASGPGGETLEQYF.